Listed here is a single T cell receptor beta chain. What it recognizes is unknown. The data are from a study of T cell responses to AZD1222 COVID-19 vaccine. General observations from the study: Mapped onto spike, vaccine-associated CD4 TCRs spanned it and were dominant at 160-218 and 743-854.

Sequencing was performed with immunoSEQ multiplex PCR; in TCRdb, only in-frame clones are kept and a portion is missing. The sample has approximately 100,000 clones, around 94% seen once. The receptor was derived from an adult in good health. Here the sequenced sample was peripheral blood, taken on day 0 of AZD1222 vaccination.

The CDR3: CASSGSGGQNEQFF. CDR3 sequence (DNA): TGCGCCAGCAGCGGATCGGGGGGCCAGAATGAGCAGTTCTTC. The V and J genes are TRBV5-1 and TRBJ2-1; D may be TRBD2 (7 bases). V lost 4 bases to trimming and J lost 7 bases, with 15 bases between them. The germline CDR1 and CDR2 sequences are SGHRS and YFSETQ. CDR3 length: 14 residues.